A selection of T cell receptor beta chains follows, all from one sample in a study of tumor-infiltrating lymphocytes in primary liver carcinoma. TCRdb reprocessed the multiplex PCR reads with MiXCR, giving one entry per CDR3 protein. The sample shows approximately 330,000 distinct CDR3 sequences, less than 70% of them seen only once. The material sequenced was peripheral blood. Receptors originate from a middle-aged man with primary liver carcinoma and hepatitis B virus infection. The CDR3 runs from the conserved cysteine through the conserved F or W. A D gene is named only where the DNA matches it firmly. Clone sizes are given selectively: once, few, many, or a class where the clone is expanded.

cdr3_aa	cdr3_nt	clone_size	v_call	d_call	j_call
CSGGRVVGDNIDTGELFF	TGCAGCGGAGGAAGGGTGGTGGGGGACAACATTGACACCGGGGAGCTGTTTTTT	-	TRBV29-1	-	TRBJ2-2
CVSNPEVRSYEQYF	TGTGTCAGCAACCCAGAGGTACGGAGCTACGAGCAGTACTTC	-	TRBV6-1	-	TRBJ2-7
CASSYENIKPAPYGYTF	TGTGCCAGCAGTTACGAGAATATAAAGCCTGCCCCTTATGGCTACACCTTC	once	TRBV6-2/TRBV6-3	-	TRBJ1-2
CASSETSVGDKQYF	TGTGCCAGCTCGGAGACCAGCGTTGGAGATAAGCAGTATTTT	-	TRBV6-2/TRBV6-3	-	TRBJ2-3
CASGVGGQSREQFF	TGTGCCTCGGGGGTAGGGGGACAGAGCAGAGAGCAGTTCTTC	few	TRBV6-4	-	TRBJ2-1
CASSQGRSPPADTQYF	TGCGCCAGCAGCCAAGGTCGCTCTCCACCCGCAGATACGCAGTATTTT	-	TRBV4-1	-	TRBJ2-3
CVRSLDRGDEQYF	TGTGTCAGAAGCTTAGATAGGGGCGACGAGCAGTACTTC	-	TRBV11-2	-	TRBJ2-7
CASSLYQGFSPLHF	TGTGCCAGCAGCTTGTATCAGGGGTTTTCACCCCTCCACTTT	few	TRBV5-6	-	TRBJ1-6
CASSRTVTDGYTF	TGTGCCAGCAGTAGGACAGTAACAGATGGCTACACCTTC	many	TRBV6-5	-	TRBJ1-2
CSVEWPGVGAYEQYF	TGCAGCGTTGAATGGCCGGGGGTAGGGGCCTACGAGCAGTACTTC	many	TRBV29-1	-	TRBJ2-7
CASSYLPPGQGYEQYF	TGTGCCAGCAGTTACTTACCACCGGGACAGGGATACGAGCAGTACTTC	few	TRBV6-6	TRBD1	TRBJ2-7
CASSLVFNTEAFF	TGTGCCAGCAGCTTAGTATTCAACACTGAAGCTTTCTTT	-	TRBV7-9	-	TRBJ1-1
CASRPGTTYTDTQYF	TGTGCCAGCAGACCGGGGACTACTTACACAGATACGCAGTATTTT	many	TRBV6-2/TRBV6-3	TRBD2	TRBJ2-3
CASSLGWRETSERYF	TGTGCCAGTAGCTTAGGGTGGCGGGAAACGAGCGAGCGGTACTTC	-	TRBV11-2	-	TRBJ2-7
CTSIPSAAVYNEQLF	TGTACCAGCATCCCGAGCGCAGCGGTCTACAATGAGCAGCTCTTC	-	TRBV12-3/TRBV12-4	-	TRBJ2-1
CASSRDSSYYGYTF	TGTGCCAGCAGTCGGGACAGCTCGTACTATGGCTACACCTTC	-	TRBV12-3/TRBV12-4	TRBD1	TRBJ1-2
CASSQNPSGSETQYF	TGCGCCAGCAGCCAAAATCCGTCGGGTTCGGAGACCCAGTACTTC	few	TRBV4-1	-	TRBJ2-5
CASSSPGTKYEQYF	TGTGCCAGCAGCTCCCCGGGGACAAAGTACGAGCAGTACTTC	-	TRBV5-4	-	TRBJ2-7
CASSLKAGQNNYGYTF	TGTGCCAGCAGTTTAAAGGCGGGACAGAATAACTATGGCTACACCTTC	-	TRBV28	TRBD1	TRBJ1-2
CAGSEPQGQRLSGVKVLTF	TGTGCCGGCAGCGAGCCCCAGGGACAGCGGCTCTCTGGGGTCAAAGTCCTGACTTTC	-	TRBV11-2	TRBD1	TRBJ2-6
CASSQHQQHQHF	TGTGCCAGCAGTCAACATCAACAGCACCAGCATTTT	-	TRBV12-3/TRBV12-4	-	TRBJ1-5
CASSLDRGTEAFF	TGTGCCAGCAGCTTAGACAGGGGCACTGAAGCTTTCTTT	many	TRBV5-5	TRBD1	TRBJ1-1
CANSESGETQYF	TGTGCCAACAGTGAGTCAGGGGAGACCCAGTACTTC	-	TRBV10-3	-	TRBJ2-5
CTWKQYNEQFF	TGTACCTGGAAACAGTACAATGAGCAGTTCTTC	-	TRBV30	-	TRBJ2-1
CASSAGWNTEAFF	TGCGCCAGCAGCGCGGGCTGGAACACTGAAGCTTTCTTT	-	TRBV5-1	-	TRBJ1-1
CASSLDRRLYEQYF	TGTGCCAGCAGCTTGGACAGAAGACTTTACGAGCAGTACTTC	few	TRBV5-6	-	TRBJ2-7
CASGTWTGGEMIPGELFF	TGTGCCAGCGGTACCTGGACAGGGGGCGAAATGATCCCTGGGGAGCTGTTTTTT	-	TRBV6-5	TRBD1	TRBJ2-2
CASSRFGGYEIHYF	TGTGCCAGCAGCCGATTTGGGGGATATGAGATCCATTACTTC	once	TRBV11-2	-	TRBJ2-5
CASSSGTGGLSQPQHF	TGTGCCAGCAGTTCCGGGACAGGGGGACTAAGTCAGCCCCAGCATTTT	many	TRBV6-1	TRBD1	TRBJ1-5
CVSSQEWGGGNTICF	-	-	TRBV4-2	-	TRBJ1-3
CASSVAGSSDTQYF	TGCGCCAGCAGCGTGGCCGGGTCCTCAGATACGCAGTATTTT	-	TRBV11-1	-	TRBJ2-3
CASSPTGNIGELFF	TGTGCCAGCAGCCCGACAGGGAACATCGGGGAGCTGTTTTTT	-	TRBV12-3/TRBV12-4	TRBD1	TRBJ2-2
CASSFVGSYNEQFF	TGTGCCAGCAGTTTTGTGGGCTCCTACAATGAGCAGTTCTTC	many	TRBV12-3/TRBV12-4	-	TRBJ2-1
CASVTAGDSQTQYF	TGTGCCAGCGTCACAGCGGGAGACTCACAGACCCAGTACTTC	-	TRBV6-5	TRBD2	TRBJ2-5
CANSLYRLVSVQFF	TGTGCCAACAGCTTATATCGGCTAGTTAGTGTGCAGTTCTTC	-	TRBV11-2	-	TRBJ2-1
CASSQGSYGQLSYEQYF	TGCGCCAGCAGCCAAGGATCGTACGGACAGCTCTCCTACGAGCAGTACTTC	many	TRBV4-3	-	TRBJ2-7
CVSNQDQRGVIIQDF	TGCGTCAGCAACCAAGATCAACGGGGCGTTATAATTCAGGATTTT	-	TRBV4-1	-	TRBJ2-3
CASSYSSQNQETQYF	TGTGCCAGCAGTTACTCGTCGCAGAATCAAGAGACCCAGTACTTC	few	TRBV6-6	-	TRBJ2-5
CASSPGTDSIFNEKLFF	TGTGCCAGCAGCCCAGGGACAGACTCCATCTTTAATGAAAAACTGTTTTTT	-	TRBV7-9	TRBD1	TRBJ1-4
CASSYPELNAKAFF	TGTGCTAGCAGTTACCCAGAGCTGAACGCTAAAGCTTTCTTT	once	TRBV6-2/TRBV6-3	-	TRBJ1-1
CTINPGQGGNTIYF	TGTACCATCAACCCGGGACAGGGCGGAAACACCATATATTTT	-	TRBV10-3	TRBD1	TRBJ1-3
CASSYYRGQETQYF	TGTGCCAGCAGTTACTACAGGGGGCAGGAGACCCAGTACTTC	many	TRBV6-5	TRBD1	TRBJ2-5
CAIIAWAGGTSGANVLTF	TGTGCCATCATTGCGTGGGCAGGGGGTACCTCTGGTGCCAACGTCCTGACTTTC	-	TRBV10-3	TRBD1	TRBJ2-6
CASSLQTDFYGYTF	TGTGCCAGCAGCTTACAGACAGACTTCTATGGCTACACCTTC	-	TRBV7-9	-	TRBJ1-2
CASSLGLTSGLGGSYNEQFF	TGTGCCAGCAGCTTGGGCCTGACTAGCGGGTTAGGGGGGTCCTACAATGAGCAGTTCTTC	many	TRBV11-3	TRBD2	TRBJ2-1
CASSQDHNQPQHF	TGTGCCAGCAGTCAGGACCATAATCAGCCCCAGCATTTT	few	TRBV28	-	TRBJ1-5
CASSWTSASSYEHYF	TGTGCCAGCAGCTGGACTAGCGCTAGCTCCTACGAGCACTACTTC	-	TRBV11-1	TRBD2	TRBJ2-7
CASSSCSPAGGTGELFF	TGTGCCAGCAGCTCCTGCTCGCCAGCGGGGGGAACCGGGGAGCTGTTTTTT	-	TRBV11-2	TRBD2	TRBJ2-2
CASSETEDVCIQYF	TGTGCCAGCAGTGAGACGGAGGATGTATGCATTCAGTACTTC	-	TRBV6-1	-	TRBJ2-4
CSVLGGAETQYF	TGCAGTGTCTTGGGGGGGGCCGAGACCCAGTACTTC	once	TRBV20-1	-	TRBJ2-5
CATSESSGLLNEQFF	TGTGCCACCAGTGAATCTAGTGGGTTACTCAATGAGCAGTTCTTC	-	TRBV10-3	-	TRBJ2-1
CSVIENTEAFF	TGCAGCGTTATCGAGAACACTGAAGCTTTCTTT	-	TRBV29-1	-	TRBJ1-1
CASNIPGVGTYNEQFF	TGTGCCAGCAACATACCGGGAGTGGGGACCTACAATGAGCAGTTCTTC	-	TRBV6-2/TRBV6-3	-	TRBJ2-1